The sequence of this TCR beta chain was determined in a study of blood T cell repertoires in COVID-19. Background on the study: Some COVID-19 samples were acute and others convalescent; all came from the United States, Italy and Spain. The analysed material was cDNA or gDNA that came from T cells, B-cell-depleted T cells, or PBMCs.

Germline lookup yields CDR1 GTSNPN and CDR2 SVGIG (reference sequence). Trimming cost V 4 bases and J 0 bases, with 6 bases left between them. This CDR3 comprises 12 residues. As handled by the study authors: Nucleated cell number was recorded as an estimate derived from reference gene primer amplification. Assay: immunoSEQ multiplex PCR; the TCRdb copy retains only in-frame clones and omits some. Clone size and the V and J calls come from that table; the DNA yielded D and trimming. There are about 110,000 clones in the sample; 80% to 90% occur only once, and approximately 31% lies in the top ten. Sequences were obtained from peripheral blood. The chain is built from TRBV30 and TRBJ2-5; D is possibly TRBD1 (5 bases). The source is a woman older than 75 with acute or convalescent COVID-19. The CDR3 coding sequence is TGTGCCTGGAAAGGGGACCAAGAGACCCAGTACTTC. Its translation is CAWKGDQETQYF. Looking up the rest from reference TRBV30 and TRBJ2-5 gives the full variable domain: SQTIHQWPATLVQPVGSPLSLECTVEGTSNPNLYWYRQAAGRGLQLLFYSVGIGQISSEVPQNLSASRPQDRQFILSSKKLLLSDSGFYLCAWKGDQETQYFGPGTRLLVL.